This is a list of T cell receptor beta chains from one sample in a study of shared clonotypes between healthy human individuals. Repertoires were generated with immunoSEQ multiplex PCR, while TCRdb's copy carries only in-frame clones and drops some. In the table there are under 2.5 million clones, approximately 90% of which are singletons. The sample comprised naive CD4+ T cells from PBMCs. The receptors originated from a man aged 18 to 30 in good health. Some clones in this sample may be carry-over from other donors' samples. Each CDR3 is given with its conserved first and last residue. The order of the fields is V gene, J gene, CDR3 protein.

>TRBV5-1|TRBJ1-3
CASSLSGGSGNTIYF
>TRBV6-6|TRBJ1-3
CASSQAAWTGNTIYF
>TRBV12-5|TRBJ2-2
CASGSMGLAEDTGELFF
>TRBV18|TRBJ2-5
CASSPTGGPQETQYF
>TRBV11-3|TRBJ2-7
CASSQRGSSYEQYF
>TRBV11-3|TRBJ2-7
CASSKVTETGGEQYF
>TRBV19|TRBJ2-4
CASSIEGTAQYF
>TRBV5-6|TRBJ2-4
CASSLKDSQNIQYF
>TRBV7-9|TRBJ1-2
CASSFGERYGYTF
>TRBV18|TRBJ2-1
CASSRNQGHNEQFF
>TRBV7-6|TRBJ2-7
CASSPNAKDPRDWAYEQYF
>TRBV6-1|TRBJ2-6
CASSEAGANGANVLTF
>TRBV15|TRBJ2-6
CATSPPGRGTGANVLTF
>TRBV29-1|TRBJ2-3
CSEQGSSADTQYF
>TRBV5-1|TRBJ2-3
CASSLGAAGSTDTQYF
>TRBV13|TRBJ2-1
CASSRGTSGPYNEQFF
>TRBV4-1|TRBJ1-3
CASSQDPGSSGNTIYF
>TRBV6-4|TRBJ2-7
CASRGPGPLQVQYF
>TRBV30|TRBJ1-3
CAWTPGQSSGNTIYF
>TRBV7-8|TRBJ1-1
CASSRGGGLEAFF
>TRBV5-4|TRBJ2-1
CASSSGTSGRGNEQFF
>TRBV18|TRBJ1-2
CASSPSYGYTF
>TRBV5-6|TRBJ2-7
CASSLGLKYEQYF
>TRBV27|TRBJ2-4
CASSPAAKNIQYF
>TRBV5-1|TRBJ1-1
CASSFQGAPEAFF
>TRBV7-2|TRBJ2-1
CASSARGQQFF